The TCR beta chain under discussion was sequenced for a study of cytomegalovirus exposure and HLA in healthy donors. At the level of the study: T cells numbering some 170 million yielded 117 million unique TCR beta sequences in an earlier analysis. Study-wide points: Later on, an analysis showed TCR association rates differing by HLA locus, with DRB1 the most and HLA-C the fewest. In vitro work confirmed that a few CMV-associated chains recognize CMV antigens. It was taken for granted in presence/absence analyses that sequencing depth across donors was roughly uniform.

Concerning this clone itself: Its specificity is unknown.

The CDR3 is 11 amino acids. Germline-derived CDR1 and CDR2 are SEHNR and FQNEAQ (reference sequence). Trimming shortened V by 4 bases and J by 6 bases, and 5 bases separated the two germline ends. Primers for the PCR totalled 60 Vbeta and 13 Jbeta. Assay used: immunoSEQ multiplex PCR; TCRdb lists only in-frame clones, some missing. The data show fewer than 150,000 clones, roughly 80% seen once. This sequence was found in a woman between 50 and 59 years old in good health and CMV-seronegative. V is TRBV7-9 and J is TRBJ2-3; D unclear. The sample was PBMCs. CDR3 residues: CASSSRDTQYF. The CDR3, as DNA: TGTGCCAGCAGCTCCCGTGATACGCAGTATTTT.